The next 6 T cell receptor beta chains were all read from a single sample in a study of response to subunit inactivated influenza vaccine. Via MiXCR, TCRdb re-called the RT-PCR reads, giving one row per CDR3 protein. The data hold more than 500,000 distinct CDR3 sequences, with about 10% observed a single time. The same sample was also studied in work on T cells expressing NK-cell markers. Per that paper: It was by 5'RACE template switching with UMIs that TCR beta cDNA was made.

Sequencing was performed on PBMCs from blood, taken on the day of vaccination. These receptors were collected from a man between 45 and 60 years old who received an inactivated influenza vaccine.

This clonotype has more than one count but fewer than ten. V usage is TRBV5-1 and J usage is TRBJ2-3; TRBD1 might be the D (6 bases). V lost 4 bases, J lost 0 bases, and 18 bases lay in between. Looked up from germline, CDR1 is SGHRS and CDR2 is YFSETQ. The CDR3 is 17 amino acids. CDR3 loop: CASSRYRTGPSTDTQYF. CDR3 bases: TGCGCCAGCAGCCGGTATAGAACAGGGCCAAGCACAGATACGCAGTATTTT.

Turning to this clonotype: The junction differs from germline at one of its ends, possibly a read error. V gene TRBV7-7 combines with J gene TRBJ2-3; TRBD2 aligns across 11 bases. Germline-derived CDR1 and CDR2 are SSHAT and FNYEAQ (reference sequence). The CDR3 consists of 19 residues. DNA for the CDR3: TGTGCTAGCAGCTTAAATCCCTATAGCGGGGGGGCCTCGAGGGATACGCAGTATTTT. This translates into CASSLNPYSGGASRDTQYF. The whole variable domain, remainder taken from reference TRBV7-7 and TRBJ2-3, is GAGVSQSPRYKVTKRGQDVTLRCDPISSHATLYWYQQALGQGPEFLTYFNYEAQPDKSGLPSDRFSAERPEGSISTLTIQRTEQRDSAMYRCASSLNPYSGGASRDTQYFGPGTRLTVL.

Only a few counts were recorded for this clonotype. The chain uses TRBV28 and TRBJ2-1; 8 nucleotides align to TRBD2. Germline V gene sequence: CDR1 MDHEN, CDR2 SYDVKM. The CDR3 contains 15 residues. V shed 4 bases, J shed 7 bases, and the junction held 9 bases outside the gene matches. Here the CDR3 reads CASSSIGRGFNEQFF. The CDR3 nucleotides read TGTGCCAGCAGTTCTATCGGGAGGGGCTTTAATGAGCAGTTCTTC.

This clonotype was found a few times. The chain's CDR3 is CASRPTIIETQYF. The CDR3 DNA follows: TGTGCCAGCAGGCCTACAATAATCGAGACCCAGTACTTC. The gene calls are TRBV28 and TRBJ2-5; D ambiguous. Trimming removed 6 bases from V and 5 bases from J, with 13 bases in between. This CDR3 spans 13 amino acids. Germline CDR1 MDHEN, CDR2 SYDVKM.

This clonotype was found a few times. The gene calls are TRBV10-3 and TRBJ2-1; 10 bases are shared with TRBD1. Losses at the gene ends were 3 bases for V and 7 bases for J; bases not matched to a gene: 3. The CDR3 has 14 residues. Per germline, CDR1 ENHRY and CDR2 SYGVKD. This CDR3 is CAISEKGQGNEQFF. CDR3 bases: TGTGCCATCAGTGAAAAGGGACAGGGGAATGAGCAGTTCTTC.

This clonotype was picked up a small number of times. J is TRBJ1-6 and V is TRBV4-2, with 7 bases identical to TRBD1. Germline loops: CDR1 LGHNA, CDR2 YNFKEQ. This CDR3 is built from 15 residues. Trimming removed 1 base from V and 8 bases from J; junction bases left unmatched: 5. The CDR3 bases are TGTGCCAGCAGCCAAGTTTCCAGGGGGGATTCACCCCTCCACTTT. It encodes CASSQVSRGDSPLHF.